These T cell receptor beta chains were read from a single sample in a study of T cell changes during pregnancy in multiple sclerosis. Sequenced by immunoSEQ multiplex PCR; TCRdb stores in-frame clones only, minus some. The profile covers fewer than 30,000 clones, with 75% to 90% appearing a single time and 16% taken by the ten largest. The sample was CD8+ T cells from peripheral blood mononuclear cells, taken in the second trimester of pregnancy. Source of these receptors: a female donor with multiple sclerosis, enrolled in a pregnancy study. Each CDR3 is given with its conserved first and last residue. The D gene is left open where the match is weak. Size is stated for part of the rows, as once, few or many counts, or as a class when the clone is expanded.

size: -; V: TRBV7-9; J: TRBJ2-2; D: -; DNA: TGTGCCAGCAGCCTACAAACAGATCACACCGGGGAGCTGTTTTTT; CDR3: CASSLQTDHTGELFF
size: -; V: TRBV27; J: TRBJ2-3; D: TRBD2; DNA: TGTGCCAGCAGTATACTAGCGGGAGGGCTCCAAATTCAGGATACGCAGTATTTT; CDR3: CASSILAGGLQIQDTQYF
size: -; V: TRBV9; J: TRBJ2-2; D: TRBD2; DNA: TGTGCCAGCAGCGCCAGTAGCGGGATTAACACCGGGGAGCTGTTTTTT; CDR3: CASSASSGINTGELFF
size: -; V: TRBV5-6; J: TRBJ2-5; D: TRBD2; DNA: TGTGCCAGCAGCTTGCTCGGGCGGGAGGCCTTCCAAGAGACCCGGTACTTC; CDR3: CASSLLGREAFQETRYF
size: -; V: TRBV2; J: TRBJ2-1; D: -; DNA: TGTGCCACCCCCCAGGATGGGCTATCCTACAATGAGCAGTTCTTC; CDR3: CATPQDGLSYNEQFF
size: -; V: TRBV28; J: TRBJ2-7; D: TRBD1; DNA: TGTGCCAGCAGTACCCACAGGGGGCTAACACCCTATCGCTACGAGCAGTACTTC; CDR3: CASSTHRGLTPYRYEQYF
size: -; V: TRBV28; J: TRBJ2-7; D: -; DNA: TGTGCCAGCACCCCCGGCCGGGAGTACCACGAGCAGTACTTC; CDR3: CASTPGREYHEQYF
size: -; V: TRBV13; J: TRBJ2-4; D: -; DNA: TGTGCCAGCAGCGATCTCACAGGGAAAAACATTCAGTACTTC; CDR3: CASSDLTGKNIQYF
size: -; V: TRBV7-3; J: TRBJ2-7; D: TRBD2; DNA: TGTGCCAGCAGCTTGCGGCGGTTGGCTAGCGGGAGCTACGAGCAGTACTTC; CDR3: CASSLRRLASGSYEQYF
size: -; V: TRBV19; J: TRBJ1-2; D: -; DNA: TGTGCCAGTCTTCCCGGCCCAGGGATCTCTAACTATGGCTACACCTTC; CDR3: CASLPGPGISNYGYTF
size: -; V: TRBV19; J: TRBJ1-1; D: -; DNA: TGTGCCAGTAGTATAGCCTCGGGTATGAACACTGAAGCTTTCTTT; CDR3: CASSIASGMNTEAFF
size: -; V: TRBV7-9; J: TRBJ2-7; D: TRBD1; DNA: TGTGCCAGCAGCTCGACGCGGACAGGTTTACCCGAGCAGTACTTC; CDR3: CASSSTRTGLPEQYF
size: -; V: TRBV19; J: TRBJ2-3; D: TRBD2; DNA: TGTGCCAGTAGTATAAAGTCCCCCGGGACTAGCGGGAGAGATACGCAGTATTTT; CDR3: CASSIKSPGTSGRDTQYF
size: -; V: TRBV10-1; J: TRBJ1-2; D: -; DNA: TGCGCCAGCAGTTCCGGAACAGGTCGGGGCTACACCTTC; CDR3: CASSSGTGRGYTF
size: -; V: TRBV27; J: TRBJ2-5; D: -; DNA: TGTGCCAGCAGTCCGCCGGACATCCAAGAGACCCAGTACTTC; CDR3: CASSPPDIQETQYF
size: once; V: TRBV28; J: TRBJ2-1; D: TRBD2; DNA: TGTGCCAGCAGTTCCCTGGGACTAGCGGGGTCGACCTACAATGAGCAGTTCTTC; CDR3: CASSSLGLAGSTYNEQFF
size: -; V: TRBV28; J: TRBJ2-5; D: TRBD2; DNA: TGTGCCAGCAGTTTTCGACTAGCGGGAGGGGAGACCCAGTACTTC; CDR3: CASSFRLAGGETQYF
size: -; V: TRBV5-4; J: TRBJ2-3; D: TRBD1; DNA: TGTGCCAGCAGCCGGACAGGGGGAACAGATACGCAGTATTTT; CDR3: CASSRTGGTDTQYF
size: -; V: TRBV19; J: TRBJ2-3; D: TRBD1; DNA: TGTGCCAGTAGTGAACAGGGGGCCGGTACGCAGTATTTT; CDR3: CASSEQGAGTQYF
size: few; V: TRBV4-3; J: TRBJ2-6; D: -; DNA: TGCGCCAGCAGCCAAGATTCATTCCCGAGCTCTGGGGCCAACGTCCTGACTTTC; CDR3: CASSQDSFPSSGANVLTF
size: -; V: TRBV5-1; J: TRBJ2-7; D: -; DNA: TGCGCCAGCAGCCGACTAGTCTTTCTCTACGAGCAGTACTTC; CDR3: CASSRLVFLYEQYF
size: -; V: TRBV4-3; J: TRBJ2-4; D: -; DNA: TGCGCCAGCAGCCTTGAGGGGGAAAACATTCAGTACTTC; CDR3: CASSLEGENIQYF
size: once; V: TRBV18; J: TRBJ2-7; D: -; DNA: TGTGCCAGCTCACCAGTGACTTACACCTACGAGCAGTACTTC; CDR3: CASSPVTYTYEQYF
size: -; V: TRBV29-1; J: TRBJ1-2; D: TRBD1; DNA: TGCAGCGTCCCGGTAGGGACAGGGGAGAGGGGCTATGGCTACACCTTC; CDR3: CSVPVGTGERGYGYTF
size: -; V: TRBV27; J: TRBJ2-1; D: -; DNA: TGTGCCAGCCTCACAGGCGTTGAGCAGTTCTTC; CDR3: CASLTGVEQFF
size: -; V: TRBV18; J: TRBJ1-3; D: TRBD1; DNA: TGTGCCAGCTCACCAGGACAGGGCGCATCTGGAAACACCATATATTTT; CDR3: CASSPGQGASGNTIYF
size: -; V: TRBV7-9; J: TRBJ1-2; D: TRBD1; DNA: TGTGCCAGCAGCTTAGGGGGGACAGGGGGCGCCTACTCTAACTATGGCTACACCTTC; CDR3: CASSLGGTGGAYSNYGYTF
size: once; V: TRBV7-2; J: TRBJ1-1; D: TRBD1; DNA: TGTGCCAGCAACATTTTGACCACAGGGGGCCATGAAGCTTTCTTT; CDR3: CASNILTTGGHEAFF
size: -; V: TRBV2; J: TRBJ1-5; D: -; DNA: TGTGCCAGCAGTGAAGGTTTAGAGTATAGCAATCAGCCCCAGCATTTT; CDR3: CASSEGLEYSNQPQHF
size: -; V: TRBV10-3; J: TRBJ2-3; D: -; DNA: TGTGCCATCAGTGCAAGGACACACGGCACATACACAGATACGCAGTATTTT; CDR3: CAISARTHGTYTDTQYF
size: -; V: TRBV4-2; J: TRBJ2-3; D: TRBD2; DNA: TGTGCCAGCAGCCCCCCGGGACTAGAGGTCACAGATACGCAGTATTTT; CDR3: CASSPPGLEVTDTQYF
size: -; V: TRBV11-2; J: TRBJ2-1; D: -; DNA: TGTGCCAGCAGCTTAGATATCGCCCCCAGCAATGAGCAGTTCTTC; CDR3: CASSLDIAPSNEQFF
size: -; V: TRBV7-8; J: TRBJ2-1; D: -; DNA: TGTGCCAGCAGCAAGCTAGCAACCTTGAACAATGAGCAGTTCTTC; CDR3: CASSKLATLNNEQFF
size: -; V: TRBV27; J: TRBJ2-2; D: TRBD2; DNA: TGTGCCAGCAGCATTAGCGGGTCTAACACCGGGGAGCTGTTTTTT; CDR3: CASSISGSNTGELFF
size: -; V: TRBV10-3; J: TRBJ2-7; D: TRBD1; DNA: TGTGCCATCAGTGAGTATTTGACAGGGTATTACGAGCAGTACTTC; CDR3: CAISEYLTGYYEQYF